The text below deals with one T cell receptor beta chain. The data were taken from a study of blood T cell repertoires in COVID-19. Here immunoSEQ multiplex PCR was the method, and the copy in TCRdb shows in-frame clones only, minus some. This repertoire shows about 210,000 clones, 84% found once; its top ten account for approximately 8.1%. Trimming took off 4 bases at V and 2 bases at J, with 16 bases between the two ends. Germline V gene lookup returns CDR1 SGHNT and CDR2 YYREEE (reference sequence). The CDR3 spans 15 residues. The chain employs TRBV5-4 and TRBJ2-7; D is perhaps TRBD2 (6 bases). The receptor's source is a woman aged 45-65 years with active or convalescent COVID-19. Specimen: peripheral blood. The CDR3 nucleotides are TGTGCCAGCAGCCACGCTAGCGAGGGCCCCTACGAGCAGTACTTC. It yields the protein CASSHASEGPYEQYF.